Sequencing of this TCR beta chain was carried out in a study of T-cell memory formation after mild COVID-19. This clonotype appeared a few times. Its target is unknown. The CDR3 is made up of 14 amino acids. V gave up 3 bases and J gave up 5 bases, with 14 bases separating them. Germline CDR1 reads SGHRS; CDR2 reads YFSETQ. General study points: Memory cells collected pre-infection included some clones that later responded, suggesting cross-reactive memory joined.

TCRdb fed the 5' RACE reads into MiXCR, producing one record per CDR3 protein. The data show 580,000 or so distinct CDR3 sequences, roughly a sixth seen once. The sample comprised PBMCs or a T cell subset sorted from them (not recorded which). The TCR originated in an adult woman who had mild COVID-19 (a few samples of this study predate the infection). Cell type and time point are not known. This rearrangement joins TRBV5-1 to TRBJ2-5; D is unclear. CDR3 amino acids: CASSSVSWRETQYF. In nucleotides, the CDR3 is TGCGCCAGCAGCTCCGTTTCCTGGCGGGAGACCCAGTACTTC.